This note documents a single T cell receptor (beta chain) sequence. Its antigen remains unknown. Use of 60 Vbeta and 13 Jbeta primers characterized the PCR. The data were produced by immunoSEQ multiplex PCR, yet TCRdb's version contains in-frame clones alone and is incomplete. The top ten clones hold approximately 4% of a sample with approximately 160,000 clones, around 83% of them seen once. Whereas donors were nominally healthy upon sampling, unrecorded immune exposures were probable. This CDR3 has 16 residues. Per germline, CDR1 LNHDA and CDR2 SQIVND (reference sequence). V shed 4 bases, J shed 0 bases, and the junction held 3 bases outside the gene matches. This sample is drawn from a study of cytomegalovirus exposure and HLA in healthy donors. Study-level background: Membership in the Caucasian-associated ancestry cluster was found for 75% to 85% of approximately 380 genotyped donors.

The study's findings and limits: Exclusion as indistinguishable affected some V segments, including TRBV6-2 and TRBV6-3.

This receptor was obtained from a man aged 45 to 65 in good health and CMV-seropositive. Material for sequencing was PBMCs. The chain links TRBV19 to TRBJ2-1, with TRBD1 matching over 10 bases. The CDR3 bases are TGTGCCAGTAGTAGCCGGGACAGGGGCTCCTACAATGAGCAGTTCTTC. Protein sequence: CASSSRDRGSYNEQFF.